This T cell receptor beta chain stems from a study of T cell repertoires in cytomegalovirus infection (dated by TCRdb to the late 2010s). With respect to the entire study: The peptide stimulations were aimed at well-studied HLA-B-restricted epitopes as well as recently identified HLA-C-restricted CMV epitopes, whose presentation resists viral immunomodulation. The HLA type of each donor mattered for the analysis, because public TCR beta signatures pointed to carriage of CMV infection along with the matching HLA type. On the study overall, not on this receptor specifically: The ex vivo response was dominated by HLA-C-restricted CMV-specific TCR beta clonotypes, and the single most frequent clonotype in two of eight donors was supplied by these HLA-C-restricted clonotypes. In both this cohort and an independent 352-donor cohort, the cumulative frequency of public TCR beta family members distinguished carriers of CMV infection plus the relevant HLA type.

TCRdb records Illumina HiSeq 1500 as the sequencer. Starting from the raw public reads, TCRdb applied fastp trimming at Q25, assembled clones with MiXCR and retained in-frame beta chains. Entries that share a CDR3 protein sequence are merged under the most common genes and DNA. The sample table holds some 800,000 distinct CDR3 sequences, of which roughly 29% were seen once. The ten largest make up around 13% of the sample. On this clonotype: Its antigen remains undetermined. No base quality information exists; no much larger clone differs at one position.

The treatment or condition tag for this specimen amounts to: in vitro stimulation with specific CMV peptide epitopes to enrich CMV-specific T cells. The source is a human donor in good health (CMV status not recorded). Some clones in this sample may be carry-over from other donors' samples. Sample: cultured CD8+ T cells from PBMCs, taken from culture after CMV antigen stimulation.

The nucleotide sequence reads as follows: TGTGCCAGCAGCGACCGGGACAGCCCCCACGGTGAAAAACTGTTTTTT. This encodes CASSDRDSPHGEKLFF. The chain joins TRBV6-2 or TRBV6-3 to TRBJ1-4, and 7 junctional nucleotides match TRBD1. V loses 6 bases at its end and J loses 7 bases; junction bases beyond the gene matches: 14. Taken from the germline V gene, the CDR1 and CDR2 loops are MNHEY and SVGEGT. Including cysteine and phenylalanine, the CDR3 has 16 amino acids. Of the read, only the CDR3 DNA is kept; its 48 bases are in frame from base 1.